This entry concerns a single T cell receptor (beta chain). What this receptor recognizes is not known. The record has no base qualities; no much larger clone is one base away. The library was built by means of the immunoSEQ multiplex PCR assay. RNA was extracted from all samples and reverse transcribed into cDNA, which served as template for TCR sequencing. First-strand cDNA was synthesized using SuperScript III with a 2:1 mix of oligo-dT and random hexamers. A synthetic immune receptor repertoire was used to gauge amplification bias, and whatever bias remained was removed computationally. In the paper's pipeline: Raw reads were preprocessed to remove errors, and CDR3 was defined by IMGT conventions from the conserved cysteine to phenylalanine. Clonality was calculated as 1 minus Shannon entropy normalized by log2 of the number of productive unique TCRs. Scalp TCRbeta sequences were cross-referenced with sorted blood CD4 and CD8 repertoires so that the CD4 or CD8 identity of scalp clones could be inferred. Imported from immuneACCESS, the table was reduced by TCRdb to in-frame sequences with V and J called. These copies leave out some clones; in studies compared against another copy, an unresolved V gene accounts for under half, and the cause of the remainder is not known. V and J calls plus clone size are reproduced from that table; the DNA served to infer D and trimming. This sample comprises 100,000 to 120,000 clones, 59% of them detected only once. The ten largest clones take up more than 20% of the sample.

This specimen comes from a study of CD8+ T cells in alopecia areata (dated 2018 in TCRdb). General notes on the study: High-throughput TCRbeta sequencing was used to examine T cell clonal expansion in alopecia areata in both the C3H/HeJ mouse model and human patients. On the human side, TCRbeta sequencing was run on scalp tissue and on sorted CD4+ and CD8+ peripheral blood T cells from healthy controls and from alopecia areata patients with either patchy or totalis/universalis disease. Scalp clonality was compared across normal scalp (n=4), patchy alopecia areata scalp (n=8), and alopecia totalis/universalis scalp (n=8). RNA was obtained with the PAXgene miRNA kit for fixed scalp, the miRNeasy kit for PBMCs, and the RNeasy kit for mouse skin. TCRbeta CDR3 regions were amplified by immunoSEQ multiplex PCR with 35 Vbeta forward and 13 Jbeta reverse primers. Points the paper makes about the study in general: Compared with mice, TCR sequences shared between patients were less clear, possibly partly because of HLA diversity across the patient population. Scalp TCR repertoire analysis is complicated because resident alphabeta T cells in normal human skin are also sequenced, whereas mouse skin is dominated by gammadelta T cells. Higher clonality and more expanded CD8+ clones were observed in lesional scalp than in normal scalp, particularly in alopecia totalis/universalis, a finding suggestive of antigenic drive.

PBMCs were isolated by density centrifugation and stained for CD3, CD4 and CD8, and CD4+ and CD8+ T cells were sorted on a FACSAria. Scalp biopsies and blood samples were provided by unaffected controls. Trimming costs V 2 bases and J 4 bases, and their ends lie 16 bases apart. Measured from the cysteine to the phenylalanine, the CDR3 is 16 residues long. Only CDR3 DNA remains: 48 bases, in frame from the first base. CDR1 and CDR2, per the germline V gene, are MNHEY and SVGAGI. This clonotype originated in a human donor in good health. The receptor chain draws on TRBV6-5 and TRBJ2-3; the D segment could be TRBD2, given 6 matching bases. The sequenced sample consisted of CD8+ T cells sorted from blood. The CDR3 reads CASSYARTSLADTQYF. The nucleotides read TGTGCCAGCAGTTACGCGAGAACTAGCCTGGCAGATACGCAGTATTTT.